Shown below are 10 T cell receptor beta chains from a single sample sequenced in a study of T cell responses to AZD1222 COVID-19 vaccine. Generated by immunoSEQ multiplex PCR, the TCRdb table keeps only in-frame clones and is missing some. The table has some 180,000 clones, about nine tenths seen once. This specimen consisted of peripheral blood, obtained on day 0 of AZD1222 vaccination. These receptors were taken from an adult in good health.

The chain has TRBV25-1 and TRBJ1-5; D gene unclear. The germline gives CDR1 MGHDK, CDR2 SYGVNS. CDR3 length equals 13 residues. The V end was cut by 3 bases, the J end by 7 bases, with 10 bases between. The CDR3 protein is CASSDRSGQPQHF. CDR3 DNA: TGTGCCAGCAGTGACCGCTCTGGGCAGCCCCAGCATTTT.

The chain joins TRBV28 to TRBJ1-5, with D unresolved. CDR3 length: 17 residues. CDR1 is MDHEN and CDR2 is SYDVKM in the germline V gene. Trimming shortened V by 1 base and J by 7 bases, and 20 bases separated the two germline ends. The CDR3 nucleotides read TGTGCCAGCAGTTTATCGGTTGTGTTACGGAGAAGGCAGCCCCAGCATTTT. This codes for CASSLSVVLRRRQPQHF.

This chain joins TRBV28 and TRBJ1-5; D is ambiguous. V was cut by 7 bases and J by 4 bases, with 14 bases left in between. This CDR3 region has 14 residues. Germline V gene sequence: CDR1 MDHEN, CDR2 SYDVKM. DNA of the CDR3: TGTGCCAGCAACCGGCCAGGAGTAAATCAGCCCCAGCATTTT. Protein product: CASNRPGVNQPQHF.

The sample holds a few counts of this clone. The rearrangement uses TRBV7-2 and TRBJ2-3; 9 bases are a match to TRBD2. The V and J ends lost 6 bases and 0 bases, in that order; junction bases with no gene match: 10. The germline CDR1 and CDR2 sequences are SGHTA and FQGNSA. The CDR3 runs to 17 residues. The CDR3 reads CASSWDLAGSSTDTQYF. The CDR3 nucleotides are TGTGCCAGCAGTTGGGACCTAGCGGGATCAAGCACAGATACGCAGTATTTT.

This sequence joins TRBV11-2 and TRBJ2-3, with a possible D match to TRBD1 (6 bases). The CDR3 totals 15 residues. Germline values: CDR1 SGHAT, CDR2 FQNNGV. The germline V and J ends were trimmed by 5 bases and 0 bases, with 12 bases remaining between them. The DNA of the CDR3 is TGTGCCAGCAGCCAGGGGATGGGGAGCACAGATACGCAGTATTTT. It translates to CASSQGMGSTDTQYF.

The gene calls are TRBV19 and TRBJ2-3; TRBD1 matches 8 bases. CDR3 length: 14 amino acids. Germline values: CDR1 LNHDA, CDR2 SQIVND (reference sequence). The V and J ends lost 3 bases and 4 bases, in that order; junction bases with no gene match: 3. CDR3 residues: CASSIGQGADTQYF. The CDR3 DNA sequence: TGTGCCAGTAGTATCGGACAGGGCGCAGATACGCAGTATTTT.

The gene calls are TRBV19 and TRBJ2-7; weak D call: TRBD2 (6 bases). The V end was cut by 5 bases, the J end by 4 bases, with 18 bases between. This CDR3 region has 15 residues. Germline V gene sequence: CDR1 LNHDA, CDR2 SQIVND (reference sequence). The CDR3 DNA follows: TGTGCCAGTAGTCCTCTAGCGACAGTAGGGTACGAGCAGTACTTC. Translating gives CASSPLATVGYEQYF.

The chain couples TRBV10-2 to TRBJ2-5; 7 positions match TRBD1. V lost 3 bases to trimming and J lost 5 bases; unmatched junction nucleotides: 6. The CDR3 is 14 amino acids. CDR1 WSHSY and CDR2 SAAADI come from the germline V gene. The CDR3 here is CASSETGAAETQYF. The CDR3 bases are TGCGCCAGCAGTGAAACAGGGGCCGCGGAGACCCAGTACTTC.

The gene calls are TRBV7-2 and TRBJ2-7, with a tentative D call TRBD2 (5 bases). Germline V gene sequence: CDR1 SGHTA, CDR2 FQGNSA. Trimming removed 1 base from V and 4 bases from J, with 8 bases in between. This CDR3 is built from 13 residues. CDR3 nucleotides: TGTGCCAGCAGCTTAGGGGAGTTTTACGAGCAGTACTTC. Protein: CASSLGEFYEQYF. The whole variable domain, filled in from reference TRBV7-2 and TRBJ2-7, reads GAGVSQSPSNKVTEKGKDVELRCDPISGHTALYWYRQSLGQGLEFLIYFQGNSAPDKSGLPSDRFSAERTGGSVSTLTIQRTQQEDSAVYLCASSLGEFYEQYFGPGTRLTVT.

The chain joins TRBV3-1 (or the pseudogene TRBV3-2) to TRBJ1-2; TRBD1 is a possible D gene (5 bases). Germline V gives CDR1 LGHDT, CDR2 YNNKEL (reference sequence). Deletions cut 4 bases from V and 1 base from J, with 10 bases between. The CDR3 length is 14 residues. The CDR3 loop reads CASSLRDRNYGYTF. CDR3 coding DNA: TGTGCCAGCAGCCTTCGGGACCGTAACTATGGCTACACCTTC.